These 19 T cell receptor beta chains came from one sample sequenced in a study of blood T cells in healthy people across ages. Using a J-beta primer mix together with a sample-barcoded 5' primer, a second PCR was run for about 6 to 12 cycles. TCRdb fed the 5' RACE reads into MiXCR, producing one record per CDR3 protein. Of about 800,000 distinct CDR3 sequences in the sample, roughly 25% are singletons; the top ten hold under 4.5%. This sample also appeared in a second study, on T cells of mothers and their children.

Source material: blood. Source of these receptors: a boy aged 5-17 years in good health.

V usage is TRBV7-2 and J usage is TRBJ2-1; maybe TRBD2 (6 bases). Gene TRBJ2-7 matches the end of the DNA better, so the J call may be wrong. Germline V lookup: CDR1 SGHTA, CDR2 FQGNSA. The CDR3 extends over 14 amino acids. As DNA, the CDR3 is TGTGCCAGCAAGTCCGGGAGTAACACCTACGAGCAGTACTTC. Residues: CASKSGSNTYEQYF.

This chain joins TRBV29-1 and TRBJ2-7, with D perhaps matching TRBD1 (5 bases). In germline, CDR1 is SQVTM, CDR2 ANQGSEA. The CDR3 is 13 amino acids. V was cut by 6 bases and J by 3 bases, with 15 bases left in between. The CDR3 DNA follows: TGCAGCGTAGTGGGGCGTGGTAACTACGAGCAGTACTTC. It specifies CSVVGRGNYEQYF.

A word on this clonotype: One end of the junction is discordant with germline, which a read error may explain. The chain has TRBV19 and TRBJ1-5; weak D call: TRBD1 (5 bases). Per the germline V gene, CDR1 is LNHDA and CDR2 is SQIVND (reference sequence). CDR3 length equals 16 residues. This CDR3 is CARSIVQGLGNQPQHF. The DNA for the CDR3 is TGTGCCCGTAGTATCGTTCAGGGTTTAGGCAATCAGCCCCAGCATTTT.

A few counts support this clonotype. V usage is TRBV4-3 and J usage is TRBJ2-5; TRBD2 matches 8 bases. The J call may not be correct, given that the DNA end is closer to TRBJ2-7. The CDR3 spans 17 residues. CDR1 is LGHNA and CDR2 is YSLEER in the germline V gene. CDR3: CASSQGPLSGGTYEQYF. The CDR3 bases are TGCGCCAGCAGCCAAGGCCCCCTGAGCGGGGGCACCTACGAGCAGTACTTC.

This clonotype was counted a few times. This chain links TRBV5-5 with TRBJ1-4; possibly TRBD1 for D (5 bases). The CDR3 has 16 residues. Trimming took 1 base from V and 3 from J, leaving 13 bases between them. Germline CDR1 and CDR2: SGHKS and YYEKEE (reference sequence). The CDR3 DNA sequence: TGTGCCAGCAGCTTGTTTGGGGCAGCCCCTAATGAAAAACTGTTTTTT. Amino acid sequence: CASSLFGAAPNEKLFF.

The genes are TRBV7-2 and TRBJ2-7; 13 bases match TRBD2. The J segment lost 2 bases and the V segment lost 1 base, leaving 8 bases of the junction unmatched. CDR1 SGHTA and CDR2 FQGNSA come from the germline V gene. This CDR3 is 18 amino acids long. The CDR3 DNA reads as TGTGCCAGCAGCTTAGGACTAGCGGGGGGCCTGAACACCTACGAGCAGTACTTC. As protein: CASSLGLAGGLNTYEQYF.

The genes are TRBV29-1 and TRBJ1-1; no definite D call. The V end was cut by 5 bases, the J end by 2 bases, with 18 bases between. Germline V CDR1 and CDR2: SQVTM, ANQGSEA. The CDR3 contains 15 residues. For the CDR3, the DNA is TGCAGCGTTCACCTCTCTTCAAGGGCCAACACTGAAGCTTTCTTT. Translation: CSVHLSSRANTEAFF.

This clonotype was detected a few times. This sequence joins TRBV29-1 and TRBJ2-7; 7 bases are shared with TRBD2. Germline V gene data show CDR1 as SQVTM and CDR2 as ANQGSEA. Germline trimming cut 6 bases from V and 3 bases from J; bases unmatched to any gene: 11. CDR3 length equals 14 residues. CDR3: CSVGGIGGVYEQYF. CDR3 DNA: TGCAGCGTCGGGGGGATCGGCGGGGTCTACGAGCAGTACTTC.

The chain has TRBV7-2 and TRBJ2-3, with D unresolved. V was clipped by 3 bases and J by 1 base, with 14 bases between them. Germline loops: CDR1 SGHTA, CDR2 FQGNSA. The CDR3 contains 16 residues. DNA of the CDR3: TGTGCCAGCAGCTTCCCTGGGCCGCTGGGCACAGATACGCAGTATTTT. It specifies CASSFPGPLGTDTQYF.

This clonotype was seen more than once but under ten times. The CDR3: CSVPGGGTYEQYF. The CDR3 bases are TGCAGCGTCCCCGGGGGAGGGACCTACGAGCAGTACTTC. This sequence joins TRBV29-1 and TRBJ2-7, with 7 bases identical to TRBD2. The CDR3 length is 13 residues. J gave up 2 bases and V 6 bases, and 7 bases lay outside the gene matches. Germline V gene sequence: CDR1 SQVTM, CDR2 ANQGSEA.

This clonotype was found a few times. The chain employs TRBV20-1 and TRBJ1-2, with D maybe TRBD1 (6 bases). The germline V and J ends were trimmed by 4 bases and 2 bases, with 17 bases remaining between them. This CDR3 has 15 residues. CDR1 and CDR2 from the germline V gene are DFQATT and SNEGSKA (reference sequence). The CDR3 DNA follows: TGCAGTGCTAACCGACGGACAGAAGACAACTATGGCTACACCTTC. Translating it yields CSANRRTEDNYGYTF.

The J gene is TRBJ2-1, the V gene TRBV7-9, with 7 positions matching TRBD1. Unmatched junction bases numbered 13, after V lost 4 bases and J lost 10 bases. This CDR3 has 15 residues. Germline loops: CDR1 SEHNR, CDR2 FQNEAQ (reference sequence). The CDR3 is CASSWVRTGREEQFF. As DNA, the CDR3 is TGTGCCAGCAGCTGGGTGAGGACAGGCCGTGAAGAGCAGTTCTTC.

This clonotype was counted a few times. V is TRBV12-3 or TRBV12-4 and J is TRBJ2-5; D may be TRBD1 or TRBD2 (5 bases each). The J call could be wrong; TRBJ2-1 is a better fit for the DNA end. CDR3 length: 17 residues. Here the CDR3 reads CASSYRPGGLVDNEQFF. The CDR3 region has the DNA TGTGCCAGCAGTTACAGGCCGGGCGGGCTAGTCGACAATGAGCAGTTCTTC.

The V and J genes are TRBV7-2 and TRBJ2-3; no clear D. Trimming took off 4 bases at V and 6 bases at J, with 14 bases between the two ends. Germline loops: CDR1 SGHTA, CDR2 FQGNSA. The CDR3 covers 14 residues. The CDR3 reads CASSSYLDADTQYF. The DNA of the CDR3 is TGTGCCAGCAGCTCCTACCTAGACGCGGATACGCAGTATTTT.

This clonotype was found a few times. The V call is TRBV6-2 or TRBV6-3, the J call TRBJ2-7; perhaps TRBD1 as D (6 bases). V was cut by 6 bases and J by 5 bases, with 23 bases left in between. The V gene's germline CDR1 is MNHEY and CDR2 SVGEGT. The CDR3 has 16 residues. The CDR3 nucleotides read TGTGCCAGCAGCCCCCCGCTGGGCAGGGGTCAGGACGAGCAGTACTTC. The encoded protein is CASSPPLGRGQDEQYF.

The chain recombines TRBV7-3 with TRBJ2-3, with TRBD2 matching 7 bases. J gave up 0 bases and V 5 bases, and 8 bases lay outside the gene matches. Per the germline V gene, CDR1 is SGHTA and CDR2 is FQGTGA. CDR3 length equals 16 residues. Written as DNA, the CDR3 is TGTGCCAGCAGCGGCAGTAGCGGGTCTAGCACAGATACGCAGTATTTT. It is translated as CASSGSSGSSTDTQYF.

This rearrangement joins TRBV12-3 or TRBV12-4 to TRBJ2-1, with TRBD2 matching over 12 bases. The CDR3 extends over 16 amino acids. J was trimmed by 5 bases and V by 4 bases; bases with no gene match: 6. CDR3 DNA sequence: TGTGCCAGCAGTTCTTCTAGCGGGGGGGGCCACAATGAGCAGTTCTTC. It yields the protein CASSSSSGGGHNEQFF.

Here the CDR3 reads CASSQVARNYGYTF. The CDR3 nucleotides are TGTGCCAGCAGCCAAGTGGCCAGAAACTATGGCTACACCTTC. This rearrangement joins TRBV3-1 to TRBJ1-2; the D is unclear. The CDR3 consists of 14 residues. The V gene lost 1 base and the J gene lost 2 bases, with 8 bases spanning the gap. Germline CDR1 and CDR2: LGHDT and YNNKEL (reference sequence).

The CDR3 sequence: CASSLNPGHLYGYTF. In DNA form, the CDR3 reads TGTGCCAGCAGTCTAAACCCGGGACACCTCTATGGCTACACCTTC. The V and J genes are TRBV12-3 or TRBV12-4 and TRBJ1-2; D might be TRBD1 (6 bases). V was pared by 5 bases and J by 4 bases, with 17 bases between. The length of the CDR3 is 15 residues.